This TCR beta chain was recorded in a study of control samples from healthy donors and cancer patients. TCRdb's copy holds only in-frame clones and misses some; the assay was immunoSEQ multiplex PCR. The sample lists roughly 220,000 clones; over 90% were seen once. This clone was seen once. The clonotype originates from a man aged 50 or older in good health. The sequenced sample was blood.

CDR3 region: CASSEANRLAKNIQYF. CDR3 bases: TGTGCCAGCAGTGAGGCCAACAGGCTAGCCAAAAACATTCAGTACTTC. The chain combines TRBV2 with TRBJ2-4; maybe TRBD1 (5 bases). CDR3 length: 16 residues. V dropped 3 bases and J dropped 0 bases, with 12 bases sitting between them. Germline CDR1 reads SNHLY; CDR2 reads FYNNEI.